Sequencing of this TCR beta chain was carried out in a study of cytomegalovirus exposure and HLA in healthy donors. Study as a whole: T cells numbering about 200 million yielded some 100 million unique TCR beta sequences in an earlier analysis.

V was pared by 4 bases and J by 1 base, with 7 bases between. Germline CDR1 is SGHTA and CDR2 is FQGTGA. The CDR3 is made up of 13 amino acids. Both 60 Vbeta primers and 13 Jbeta primers went into the PCR. The table came from immunoSEQ multiplex PCR; TCRdb's copy has only in-frame clones and leaves some out. This sample has about 220,000 clones; about 81% occur once, and the top ten carry around 5.7%. The donors gave bone marrow, and they were healthy. Though probably carrying unrecorded immune exposures, donors were nominally healthy at sampling. The receptor was derived from a middle-aged woman in good health and CMV-seropositive. Sequencing input: PBMCs. The chain joins TRBV7-3 to TRBJ1-1; D is unresolved. The CDR3 bases are TGTGCCAGCAGCTCAGGCCGGAACACTGAAGCTTTCTTT. It codes for CASSSGRNTEAFF.